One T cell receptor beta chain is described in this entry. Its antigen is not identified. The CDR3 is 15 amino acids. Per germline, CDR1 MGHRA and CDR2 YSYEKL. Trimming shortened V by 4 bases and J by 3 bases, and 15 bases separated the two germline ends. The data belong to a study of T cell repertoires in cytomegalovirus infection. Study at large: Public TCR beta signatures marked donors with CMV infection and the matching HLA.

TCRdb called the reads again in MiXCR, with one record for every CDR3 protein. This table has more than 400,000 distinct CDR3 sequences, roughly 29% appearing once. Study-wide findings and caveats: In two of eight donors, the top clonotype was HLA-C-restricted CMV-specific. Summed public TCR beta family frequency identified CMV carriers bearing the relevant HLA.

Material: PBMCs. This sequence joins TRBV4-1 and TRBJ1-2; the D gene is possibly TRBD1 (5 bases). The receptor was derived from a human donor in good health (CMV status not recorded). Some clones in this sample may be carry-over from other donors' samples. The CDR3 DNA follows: TGCGCCAGCAGCCCCTCCAGGGACGCCTACTATGGCTACACCTTC. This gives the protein CASSPSRDAYYGYTF.